This T cell receptor (beta chain) was obtained from a study of shared clonotypes between healthy human individuals. The protocol was immunoSEQ multiplex PCR, while the TCRdb copy is restricted to in-frame clones and leaves out a portion. This sample has some 680,000 clones, with more than 70% found just once. From germline, CDR1 is WNHNN and CDR2 SYGVQD (reference sequence). The CDR3 extends over 15 amino acids. Trimming removed 0 bases from V and 3 bases from J, with 8 bases in between. This clone was picked up a small number of times. The receptor was derived from a woman aged 25-40 years in good health. The chain joins TRBV10-1 to TRBJ2-2, with D uncertain. Sequenced material: memory CD4+ T cells sorted from blood. Subset meaning: CD45RA-negative fraction. This CDR3 reads CASSESAWDTGELFF. The CDR3 DNA reads TGCGCCAGCAGTGAGTCCGCGTGGGACACCGGGGAGCTGTTTTTT.